The 25 T cell receptor beta chains presented below share a single source sample, sequenced in a study of beta chain features in type 1 diabetes. The authors reverse transcribed all of the isolated RNA, so sequencing captured expressed TCRB transcripts. Sequencing was performed with immunoSEQ multiplex PCR; in TCRdb, only in-frame clones are kept and a portion is missing. The data hold 400,000 to 500,000 clones, with over 11% observed a single time. Material: naive CD4+ T cells from blood. The receptor set was obtained from a man younger than 40 in good health.

This clone has more than one count but fewer than ten. The chain employs TRBV7-9 and TRBJ1-2; no definite D call. Trimming took off 5 bases at V and 1 base at J, with 20 bases between the two ends. Looked up from germline, CDR1 is SEHNR and CDR2 is FQNEAQ (reference sequence). The CDR3 consists of 17 residues. CDR3 sequence reads: CASSHSQRRTINYGYTF. The CDR3 nucleotides are TGTGCCAGCAGCCACTCTCAGCGGCGGACGATTAACTATGGCTACACCTTC.

In this sample, this clone turned up a few times. V and J are TRBV20-1 and TRBJ2-3; no definite D call. Looked up from germline, CDR1 is DFQATT and CDR2 is SNEGSKA (reference sequence). This CDR3 comprises 11 residues. The V and J ends lost 6 bases and 6 bases respectively, with 10 bases between them. CDR3 sequence: CSANTVDTQYF. CDR3 in DNA: TGCAGTGCAAATACAGTGGATACGCAGTATTTT.

The chain employs TRBV10-3 and TRBJ2-7; the D gene is possibly TRBD1 (5 bases). V was pared by 4 bases and J by 4 bases, with 23 bases between. CDR3 length: 17 amino acids. In germline, CDR1 is ENHRY, CDR2 SYGVKD. CDR3 region: CAISVWQDIPIPYEQYV. In nucleotides, the CDR3 is TGTGCCATCAGTGTTTGGCAGGACATTCCTATCCCATACGAGCAGTACGTC.

The sample holds a few counts of this clone. The rearrangement joins TRBV18 to TRBJ2-7; no firm D call. This CDR3 is 15 amino acids long. V was pared by 4 bases and J by 1 base, with 14 bases between. The germline CDR1 and CDR2 sequences are KGHSH and LQKENI. The CDR3 nucleotides read TGTGCCAGCTCACTTGTGGCAGACACTTCCTACGAGCAGTACGTC. Its translation is CASSLVADTSYEQYV.

The chain joins TRBV7-8 to TRBJ1-3; the D is unclear. Germline loops: CDR1 SGHVS, CDR2 FQNEAQ. Deletions cut 2 bases from V and 7 bases from J, with 12 bases between. This CDR3 has 14 amino acids. The CDR3 spells CASSLRGERNTIYF. The CDR3 coding sequence is TGTGCCAGCAGCTTACGGGGAGAGAGGAACACCATATATTTT. Together with reference TRBV7-8 and TRBJ1-3, the CDR3 gives the full variable domain: GAGVSQSPRYKVAKRGQDVALRCDPISGHVSLFWYQQALGQGPEFLTYFQNEAQLDKSGLPSDRFFAERPEGSVSTLKIQRTQQEDSAVYLCASSLRGERNTIYFGEGSWLTVV.

There are a few counts of this clone. The gene calls are TRBV2 and TRBJ2-5; 12 nucleotides align to TRBD2. The germline V gene has CDR1 SNHLY and CDR2 FYNNEI. The CDR3 is 18 amino acids. Losses at the gene ends were 6 bases for V and 2 bases for J; bases not matched to a gene: 13. CDR3 loop: CASSEPTSGRGQQETQYF. The CDR3 DNA is TGTGCCAGCAGCGAGCCGACTAGCGGGAGAGGGCAACAAGAGACCCAGTACTTC.

This clone was picked up one time. This chain links TRBV19 with TRBJ1-1, with D unresolved. The CDR3 extends over 12 amino acids. CDR1 LNHDA and CDR2 SQIVND come from the germline V gene (reference sequence). V was clipped by 5 bases and J by 4 bases, with 8 bases between them. The CDR3 DNA is TGTGCCAGTAGTCCACGGACCACTGAAGCTTTCTTT. Its translation is CASSPRTTEAFF.

This chain connects TRBV30 to TRBJ2-5, with D unclear. V dropped 5 bases and J dropped 5 bases, with 9 bases sitting between them. CDR1 and CDR2 (germline): GTSNPN, SVGIG (reference sequence). This CDR3 has 11 residues. The CDR3 reads CAWGQRETQYF. The CDR3 DNA reads as TGTGCCTGGGGTCAGAGGGAGACCCAGTACTTC.

This CDR3 is CASSRDRDFTQYF. The CDR3 bases are TGTGCCAGCAGCAGAGACCGGGACTTTACGCAGTATTTT. The V gene is TRBV7-2, the J gene TRBJ2-3; weak D call: TRBD2 (6 bases). This CDR3 is built from 13 residues. Between the trimmed V and J ends, which lost 5 bases and 8 bases, there was a span of 14 bases. Germline values: CDR1 SGHTA, CDR2 FQGNSA.

This clone was found a few times. The J gene is TRBJ2-5, the V gene TRBV7-9; TRBD2 agrees at 8 bases. Germline CDR1 reads SEHNR; CDR2 reads FQNEAQ (reference sequence). This CDR3 contains 14 residues. V shed 5 bases, J shed 5 bases, and the junction held 7 bases outside the gene matches. The CDR3 DNA sequence: TGTGCCAGCAGCATCGGACTAGCCGACGAGACCCAGTACTTC. Protein sequence: CASSIGLADETQYF. Based on the CDR3 plus reference TRBV7-9 and TRBJ2-5, the full variable domain is DTGVSQNPRHKITKRGQNVTFRCDPISEHNRLYWYRQTLGQGPEFLTYFQNEAQLEKSRLLSDRFSAERPKGSFSTLEIQRTEQGDSAMYLCASSIGLADETQYFGPGTRLLVL.

This clone was observed a handful of times. The chain is built from TRBV5-6 and TRBJ2-5, with D possibly TRBD1 on 5 matching bases. The germline V gene has CDR1 SGHDT and CDR2 YYEEEE. The ends were cut back, 2 bases at V and 0 bases at J, with 20 bases in the middle. This CDR3 region has 18 residues. The CDR3 region has the DNA TGTGCCAGCAGCTTTATATCCGGTTTCACGGACAACCAAGAGACCCAGTACTTC. Protein sequence: CASSFISGFTDNQETQYF.

This clone was observed a few times. The gene calls are TRBV30 and TRBJ1-1; D is undetermined. The CDR3 has 11 amino acids. V lost 0 bases, J lost 10 bases, and 9 bases lay in between. Per germline, CDR1 GTSNPN and CDR2 SVGIG (reference sequence). The CDR3 bases are TGTGCCTGGAGTGTAGTCGGAGGAGCTTTCTTT. Protein product: CAWSVVGGAFF.

This clone was found a few times. This sequence joins TRBV5-1 and TRBJ2-7; 10 bases agree with TRBD2. Germline CDR1 is SGHRS and CDR2 is YFSETQ. The CDR3 is made up of 13 amino acids. The V gene end was trimmed by 3 bases and the J gene end by 5 bases; junction bases not matched to a gene: 2. The CDR3 region has the DNA TGCGCCAGCAGCTCCGGACTAGCGGACGAGCAGTACGTC. This sequence encodes CASSSGLADEQYV.

This clone has just a few counts. The chain recombines TRBV25-1 with TRBJ1-5, with D perhaps TRBD1 (6 bases). The CDR3 runs to 14 residues. Germline V gene sequence: CDR1 MGHDK, CDR2 SYGVNS. Trimming took 6 bases from V and 7 from J, leaving 16 bases between them. The CDR3 sequence: CASSVTGQGQPQHF. The CDR3 DNA reads as TGTGCCAGCAGCGTAACAGGGCAGGGGCAGCCCCAGCATTTT.

The rearrangement links TRBV30 to TRBJ1-2; D uncertain. The CDR3 spans 13 residues. Germline V gene lookup returns CDR1 GTSNPN and CDR2 SVGIG (reference sequence). Between the trimmed V and J ends, which lost 0 bases and 1 base, there was a span of 6 bases. The CDR3 nucleotides read TGTGCCTGGAGTGTCAGACTTAACTATGGCTACACCTTC. This encodes CAWSVRLNYGYTF.

This clone was counted a few times. The chain recombines TRBV4-2 with TRBJ1-1, with a possible D match to TRBD1 (5 bases). Germline CDR1 LGHNA, CDR2 YNFKEQ. The CDR3 sequence is 16 residues long. Trimming left V 3 bases short and J 5 bases short, with 19 bases between. CDR3 region: CASSHETQGAGTEAFF. The CDR3 nucleotides read TGTGCCAGCAGCCATGAAACTCAGGGTGCCGGAACTGAAGCTTTCTTT.

This chain connects TRBV6-6 to TRBJ2-5, with no clear D. V lost 7 bases and J 4 bases, leaving 13 bases between the germline ends. Per germline, CDR1 MNHNY and CDR2 SVGAGI (reference sequence). This CDR3 contains 13 residues. The CDR3 nucleotides are TGTGCCAGCACCATAGTTCCGGTAGAGACCCAGTACTTC. Protein product: CASTIVPVETQYF.

In this sample, this clone turned up a few times. J is TRBJ1-6 and V is TRBV5-1; 10 nucleotides agree with TRBD1. This CDR3 has 16 residues. Germline V gene data show CDR1 as SGHRS and CDR2 as YFSETQ. The V gene end was trimmed by 1 base and the J gene end by 8 bases; junction bases not matched to a gene: 6. The CDR3: CASSLTGTGEHSPLHF. In nucleotides, the CDR3 is TGCGCCAGCAGCTTGACGGGGACAGGGGAACATTCACCCCTCCACTTT.

This chain connects TRBV10-3 to TRBJ2-5; TRBD2 matches 10 bases. Germline CDR1 and CDR2: ENHRY and SYGVKD. The CDR3 consists of 15 residues. V shed 3 bases, J shed 3 bases, and the junction held 4 bases outside the gene matches. This CDR3 is CAISDLAGGEETQYF. Here the CDR3 DNA reads TGTGCCATCAGTGATTTAGCGGGGGGCGAAGAGACCCAGTACTTC.

V is TRBV19 and J is TRBJ1-2; the match to TRBD1 covers 8 bases. The CDR3 runs to 13 residues. The V gene's germline CDR1 is LNHDA and CDR2 SQIVND (reference sequence). V dropped 5 bases and J dropped 5; count of bases not matched to a gene: 4. The chain's CDR3 is CASSLDRVYGYTF. The CDR3 DNA sequence: TGTGCCAGTAGTTTGGACAGGGTGTATGGCTACACCTTC.

V and J are TRBV10-3 and TRBJ2-7; 13 bases are a match to TRBD2. The germline CDR1 and CDR2 sequences are ENHRY and SYGVKD. V shed 11 bases, J shed 3 bases, and the junction held 10 bases outside the gene matches. The CDR3 length is 15 residues. The CDR3 DNA is TGTGCCTCCTCAGGACTAGCGGGAGTCATCTACGAGCAGTACGTC. It yields the protein CASSGLAGVIYEQYV.

This clone was seen a handful of times. This likely stems from a read error, as it lies one base from a far larger clone. This sample also contains other DNA sequences that code for the same CDR3. The chain couples TRBV11-2 to TRBJ2-5; no definite D call. Germline V gene sequence: CDR1 SGHAT, CDR2 FQNNGV. The CDR3 contains 11 residues. Trimming cost V 2 bases and J 2 bases, with 0 bases left between them. CDR3 bases: TGTGCCAGCAGCTTACAAGAGACCCAGTACTTC. This gives the protein CASSLQETQYF.

This clone occurred a few times. This chain joins TRBV6-6 and TRBJ1-2, with 8 bases lining up with TRBD1. CDR3 length equals 14 residues. Trimming removed 6 bases from V and 4 bases from J; junction bases left unmatched: 7. Germline CDR1 and CDR2: MNHNY and SVGAGI (reference sequence). CDR3 nucleotide sequence: TGTGCCAGCAGGACCGGACAGGGAGGCTATGGCTACACCTTC. It translates to CASRTGQGGYGYTF.

The chain combines TRBV19 with TRBJ1-2; unclear D gene. CDR1 and CDR2 from the germline V gene are LNHDA and SQIVND (reference sequence). The CDR3 is made up of 14 amino acids. Between the trimmed V and J ends, which lost 6 bases and 5 bases, there was a span of 16 bases. CDR3 in amino acids: CASRRQSDTYGYTF. The DNA for the CDR3 is TGTGCCAGTAGACGTCAGTCAGATACGTATGGCTACACCTTC.

The V gene is TRBV29-1, the J gene TRBJ1-2; D might be TRBD1 (5 bases). The germline V and J ends were trimmed by 2 bases and 8 bases, with 9 bases remaining between them. The CDR3 sequence is 11 residues long. CDR1 is SQVTM and CDR2 is ANQGSEA in the germline V gene. Written as DNA, the CDR3 is TGCAGCGTTGAATACGACAGCGGCTACACCTTC. Amino acids: CSVEYDSGYTF.